The next 29 T cell receptor beta chains were all read from a single sample in a study of siplizumab effects on memory and regulatory T cells. The data were produced by immunoSEQ multiplex PCR, yet TCRdb's version contains in-frame clones alone and is incomplete. The data contain tens of thousands of clones, about 97% of them seen just once; the ten biggest clones take up 0.95% to 1.4%. The sequenced sample was naive CD8+ T cells sorted from blood. These receptors all come from a human donor in good health.

The chain carries TRBV27 and TRBJ2-7; no clear D. CDR1 is MNHEY, CDR2 SMNVEV, per germline (reference sequence). CDR3 size: 14 residues. V lost 3 bases to trimming and J lost 0 bases, with 9 bases between them. CDR3 amino acids: CASSFRTASYEQYF. The CDR3 nucleotides are TGTGCCAGCAGTTTTAGGACGGCCTCCTACGAGCAGTACTTC.

This clone was counted a single time. The rearrangement links TRBV28 to TRBJ1-5; unclear D gene. This CDR3 has 13 amino acids. V dropped 7 bases and J dropped 5 bases, with 12 bases sitting between them. Germline V gene lookup returns CDR1 MDHEN and CDR2 SYDVKM. CDR3 in amino acids: CASTYRGDQPQHF. The CDR3 DNA is TGTGCCAGCACCTATCGGGGAGATCAGCCCCAGCATTTT. The full variable domain, in which reference TRBV28 and TRBJ1-5 provide the parts outside the CDR3, is DVKVTQSSRYLVKRTGEKVFLECVQDMDHENMFWYRQDPGLGLRLIYFSYDVKMKEKGDIPEGYSVSREKKERFSLILESASTNQTSMYLCASTYRGDQPQHFGDGTRLSIL.

Here the CDR3 DNA reads TGTGCCAGCAGCGAAACAGGGGCAGTAGAAGATACGCAGTATTTT. Protein product: CASSETGAVEDTQYF. The rearrangement links TRBV4-2 to TRBJ2-3; 7 bases map to TRBD1. CDR1 is LGHNA and CDR2 is YNFKEQ in the germline V gene. This CDR3 region has 15 residues. With V trimmed by 5 bases and J by 5 bases, 10 bases remained unmatched.

V is TRBV5-4 and J is TRBJ2-2; D is undetermined. CDR1 is SGHNT and CDR2 is YYREEE in the germline V gene (reference sequence). The CDR3 extends over 12 amino acids. The ends were cut back, 2 bases at V and 5 bases at J, with 4 bases in the middle. CDR3 coding DNA: TGTGCCAGCAGCTTATATACCGGGGAGCTGTTTTTT. Translation gives CASSLYTGELFF.

As DNA, the CDR3 is TGTGCCAGCAGCCTTCTTGGGACGGAATCTAACTATGGCTACACCTTC. This sequence encodes CASSLLGTESNYGYTF. The chain is built from TRBV28 and TRBJ1-2; TRBD1 might be the D (5 bases). The CDR3 runs 16 residues. Germline V gene lookup returns CDR1 MDHEN and CDR2 SYDVKM. Trimming removed 6 bases at V and 0 bases at J, with 17 bases between.

The rearrangement joins TRBV27 to TRBJ2-1, with D perhaps TRBD1 (6 bases). Trimming shortened V by 3 bases and J by 10 bases, and 16 bases separated the two germline ends. The length of the CDR3 is 14 residues. Germline V gene lookup returns CDR1 MNHEY and CDR2 SMNVEV (reference sequence). DNA of the CDR3: TGTGCCAGCAGTTTTGACAGGTCGGGCAGCGAGCAGTTCTTC. Translating it yields CASSFDRSGSEQFF.

This chain links TRBV28 with TRBJ2-1; D is possibly TRBD1 or TRBD2 (5 bases each). Germline-derived CDR1 and CDR2 are MDHEN and SYDVKM. Trimming removed 7 bases from V and 3 bases from J, with 25 bases in between. The CDR3 extends over 18 amino acids. The CDR3 region is CASITRDGSLTNYNEQFF. CDR3 in DNA: TGTGCCAGCATCACCCGGGACGGATCCCTCACAAACTACAATGAGCAGTTCTTC.

The CDR3 spells CASSKTSGRFYEQYF. The CDR3 DNA is TGTGCCAGCAGTAAGACTAGCGGGAGATTCTACGAGCAGTACTTC. The chain is built from TRBV6-5 and TRBJ2-7, with TRBD2 matching 12 bases. Germline V gene sequence: CDR1 MNHEY, CDR2 SVGAGI. The CDR3 contains 15 residues. Losses at the gene ends were 5 bases for V and 3 bases for J; bases not matched to a gene: 5.

In its sample, this clone was seen once. The genes are TRBV9 and TRBJ2-7; TRBD1 aligns across 10 bases. The CDR3 covers 14 residues. Trimming at V came to 3 bases and at J to 3 bases, leaving 3 bases not matched to a gene. Germline CDR1 reads SGDLS; CDR2 reads YYNGEE. CDR3 sequence reads: CASSGRDRGYEQYF. Here the CDR3 DNA reads TGTGCCAGCAGCGGACGGGACAGGGGCTACGAGCAGTACTTC.

About this clone itself: One end of the junction is discordant with germline, which a read error may explain. Written as DNA, the CDR3 is TGTGCCAGCGGTGAAGAAGGTAGCGGAGAGACCCAGTACTTC. Residues: CASGEEGSGETQYF. The V call is TRBV6-1, the J call TRBJ2-5; D is perhaps TRBD2 (6 bases). Looked up from germline, CDR1 is MNHNS and CDR2 is SASEGT. The CDR3 covers 14 residues.

This clone was found once. This sequence joins TRBV28 and TRBJ2-7; D might be TRBD1 or TRBD2, each matching 5 bases. Trimming pared 1 base from V and 0 bases from J, leaving 10 bases between. CDR3 length: 15 residues. CDR1 and CDR2 (germline): MDHEN, SYDVKM. Here the CDR3 reads CASSLSGGASYEQYF. The CDR3 nucleotides read TGTGCCAGCAGTTTATCTGGGGGAGCCTCCTACGAGCAGTACTTC.

V is TRBV6-5 and J is TRBJ1-1; TRBD1 is a possible D gene (5 bases). The germline CDR1 and CDR2 sequences are MNHEY and SVGAGI. Trimming cost V 7 bases and J 1 base, with 10 bases left between them. CDR3 length equals 13 residues. As DNA, the CDR3 is TGTGCCAGCACCTCGGGGGGGAACACTGAAGCTTTCTTT. It specifies CASTSGGNTEAFF.

This sequence joins TRBV11-2 and TRBJ2-7, with 7 bases that match TRBD2. J lost 4 bases, V lost 3 bases, and 3 bases had no gene match. The CDR3 totals 13 residues. Germline V gene data show CDR1 as SGHAT and CDR2 as FQNNGV. This CDR3 is CASSLGGWYEQYF. Here the CDR3 DNA reads TGTGCCAGCAGCTTGGGGGGGTGGTACGAGCAGTACTTC.

The V gene is TRBV7-9, the J gene TRBJ2-5, with D possibly matching TRBD1 (6 bases). Germline V lookup: CDR1 SEHNR, CDR2 FQNEAQ (reference sequence). The CDR3 extends over 15 amino acids. V was pared by 6 bases and J by 2 bases, with 16 bases between. CDR3 residues: CASRSLQGAQETQYF. The CDR3, as DNA: TGTGCCAGCAGGTCCCTACAGGGCGCGCAAGAGACCCAGTACTTC.

This rearrangement joins TRBV5-1 to TRBJ1-4; maybe TRBD1 (5 bases). The ends were cut back, 0 bases at V and 7 bases at J, with 13 bases in the middle. The CDR3 has 15 residues. The germline V gene encodes CDR1 SGHRS and CDR2 YFSETQ. DNA for the CDR3: TGCGCCAGCAGCTTGGGTGGGACCGGCGGTGAAAAACTGTTTTTT. This encodes CASSLGGTGGEKLFF.

The chain uses TRBV7-6 and TRBJ2-1; D gene unclear. The CDR3 loop spans 13 amino acids. The V gene lost 5 bases and the J gene lost 4 bases, with 9 bases spanning the gap. The germline V gene has CDR1 SGHVS and CDR2 FNYEAQ. CDR3 nucleotides: TGTGCCAGCAGCCTAGGACGGTACAATGAGCAGTTCTTC. It codes for CASSLGRYNEQFF.

The chain is built from TRBV5-4 and TRBJ2-7, with D possibly TRBD2 on 5 matching bases. Trimming cost V 2 bases and J 3 bases, with 9 bases left between them. The germline V gene has CDR1 SGHNT and CDR2 YYREEE (reference sequence). The CDR3 loop spans 13 amino acids. CDR3 protein: CASSFGRDYEQYF. As DNA, the CDR3 is TGTGCCAGCAGCTTTGGACGGGACTACGAGCAGTACTTC.

This chain connects TRBV15 to TRBJ2-7, with D perhaps TRBD2 (6 bases). The length of the CDR3 is 16 residues. Trimming removed 0 bases at V and 4 bases at J, with 16 bases between. The germline V gene has CDR1 LNHNV and CDR2 YYDKDF (reference sequence). CDR3 loop: CATSRDRGSKVYEQYF. The CDR3 DNA sequence: TGTGCCACCAGCAGAGATCGGGGGAGCAAAGTGTACGAGCAGTACTTC.

J is TRBJ2-7 and V is TRBV27, with 7 bases matching TRBD2. This CDR3 contains 13 residues. The J segment lost 3 bases and the V segment lost 8 bases, leaving 7 bases of the junction unmatched. The germline gives CDR1 MNHEY, CDR2 SMNVEV (reference sequence). This chain's CDR3 is CASGWTGGYEQYF. The CDR3 DNA reads as TGTGCCAGCGGATGGACGGGAGGCTACGAGCAGTACTTC.

This chain connects TRBV7-6 to TRBJ2-7; D not certain. The CDR3 consists of 15 residues. Germline V gene lookup returns CDR1 SGHVS and CDR2 FNYEAQ. V lost 5 bases to trimming and J lost 0 bases, with 14 bases between them. The CDR3 nucleotides read TGTGCCAGCAGCGGGTCCTCAGTCGGCTCCTACGAGCAGTACTTC. As protein: CASSGSSVGSYEQYF.

This chain links TRBV9 with TRBJ1-3, with D uncertain. Trimming removed 2 bases at V and 0 bases at J, with 9 bases between. CDR1 is SGDLS and CDR2 is YYNGEE in the germline V gene. This CDR3 comprises 15 residues. CDR3 protein: CASSVGQLSGNTIYF. The CDR3 DNA follows: TGTGCCAGCAGCGTCGGGCAGCTCTCTGGAAACACCATATATTTT.

V usage is TRBV7-9 and J usage is TRBJ2-5; D not certain. This CDR3 has 15 residues. The germline V gene encodes CDR1 SEHNR and CDR2 FQNEAQ (reference sequence). V was trimmed by 3 bases and J by 0 bases, leaving 11 bases between them. The CDR3: CASSLFVSDQETQYF. CDR3 coding DNA: TGTGCCAGCAGCTTGTTTGTGTCAGACCAAGAGACCCAGTACTTC.

The V call is TRBV5-4, the J call TRBJ2-5; perhaps TRBD2 as D (6 bases). In germline, CDR1 is SGHNT, CDR2 YYREEE (reference sequence). The germline V and J ends were trimmed by 4 bases and 0 bases, with 10 bases remaining between them. The CDR3 has 14 residues. This CDR3 is CASSQWGDQETQYF. CDR3 in DNA: TGTGCCAGCAGCCAGTGGGGGGACCAAGAGACCCAGTACTTC.

This clone was counted a few times. The CDR3 nucleotides are TGTGCCAGCAGTCCAGGGACTCAGCAGTTCTTC. Encoded protein: CASSPGTQQFF. The rearrangement joins TRBV6-6 to TRBJ2-1; D might be TRBD2 (6 bases). There are 11 residues in the CDR3. In germline, CDR1 is MNHNY, CDR2 SVGAGI (reference sequence). V lost 5 bases and J 11 bases, leaving 10 bases between the germline ends.

V and J are TRBV28 and TRBJ2-1, with D possibly matching TRBD1 (6 bases). CDR3 size: 11 residues. Germline CDR1 is MDHEN and CDR2 is SYDVKM. V shed 8 bases and J shed 9 bases, with 11 bases lying between them. The CDR3 reads CASGIGGEQFF. Here the CDR3 DNA reads TGTGCCAGCGGGATAGGGGGTGAGCAGTTCTTC.

The chain combines TRBV9 with TRBJ2-2, with a tentative D call TRBD1 (6 bases). The CDR3 spans 15 residues. Germline CDR1 is SGDLS and CDR2 is YYNGEE. Trimming shortened V by 2 bases and J by 6 bases, and 14 bases separated the two germline ends. CDR3 sequence: CASSVSGAAAGELFF. The DNA of the CDR3 is TGTGCCAGCAGCGTTTCAGGGGCGGCCGCCGGGGAGCTGTTTTTT.

This sequence joins TRBV19 and TRBJ2-3; no firm D call. This CDR3 spans 16 amino acids. V shed 5 bases and J shed 5 bases, with 20 bases lying between them. Germline V gives CDR1 LNHDA, CDR2 SQIVND (reference sequence). In DNA form, the CDR3 reads TGTGCCAGTAGTGGACCGGACGCCTATTGGGGAGATACGCAGTATTTT. Its translation is CASSGPDAYWGDTQYF.

The V call is TRBV6-5, the J call TRBJ2-3; D not resolved. V was pared by 6 bases and J by 5 bases, with 12 bases between. The CDR3 is 13 residues long. CDR1 MNHEY and CDR2 SVGAGI come from the germline V gene. For the CDR3, the DNA is TGTGCCAGCAGGGCAGACTCGGGAGATACGCAGTATTTT. Translating gives CASRADSGDTQYF.

The chain couples TRBV7-8 to TRBJ1-5, with D hard to call. This CDR3 contains 13 residues. Trimming shortened V by 5 bases and J by 11 bases, and 16 bases separated the two germline ends. CDR1 and CDR2 (germline): SGHVS, FQNEAQ. The CDR3 DNA follows: TGTGCCAGCAGCCCAGACCCCCGTGCGGCCCAGCATTTT. Its protein is CASSPDPRAAQHF.